A selection of T cell receptor beta chains follows, all from one sample in a study of cytomegalovirus exposure and HLA in healthy donors. Clones were sequenced by immunoSEQ multiplex PCR, and TCRdb holds only the in-frame ones, with some missing. The table has 90,000 to 150,000 clones, around two thirds seen once; the top ten hold approximately 1.9%. Specimen: PBMCs. The receptors originated from a human donor in good health. Both conserved end residues are part of each CDR3. D genes are given only for firm matches. Part of the rows lack a size; the others show once, few, many or a class for expanded clones.

CDR3	DNA	size	D	V	J
CAWRIGMRDSPLHF	TGTGCCTGGAGGATCGGTATGAGGGATTCACCCCTCCACTTT	NA	NA	TRBV30	TRBJ1-6
CASSPVRGRANPRPQHF	TGTGCCAGCAGTCCCGTTCGAGGCAGGGCCAACCCGAGGCCCCAGCATTTT	NA	NA	TRBV28	TRBJ1-5
CASTRRTGKSREQYF	TGTGCCAGCACCCGAAGGACAGGGAAGTCTCGGGAGCAGTACTTC	few	TRBD1	TRBV2	TRBJ2-7
CASSISYEQYF	TGTGCCAGCAGCATCTCCTACGAGCAGTACTTC	NA	NA	TRBV2	TRBJ2-7
CSTWSGSEQFF	TGCAGTACCTGGTCGGGAAGTGAGCAGTTCTTC	NA	NA	TRBV29-1	TRBJ2-1
CASSLVMGRITDTQYF	TGTGCCAGCAGTTTAGTAATGGGGCGGATCACAGATACGCAGTATTTT	NA	NA	TRBV27	TRBJ2-3
CASSFQGSHYNEQFF	TGTGCCAGCAGCTTTCAGGGTTCGCACTACAATGAGCAGTTCTTC	few	NA	TRBV5-4	TRBJ2-1
CASSYAGSGANVLTF	TGTGCCAGCAGTTACGCCGGTTCTGGGGCCAACGTCCTGACTTTC	once	NA	TRBV6-5	TRBJ2-6
CASSILGQWQEKLFF	TGTGCCAGTAGTATTTTGGGACAGTGGCAGGAAAAACTGTTTTTT	NA	TRBD1	TRBV19	TRBJ1-4
CAAFSGGAHQPQHF	TGTGCCGCCTTTTCGGGGGGGGCCCATCAGCCCCAGCATTTT	NA	NA	TRBV28	TRBJ1-5
CASSPDRASYNEQFF	TGTGCCAGCAGCCCTGACAGGGCGTCCTACAATGAGCAGTTCTTC	NA	TRBD1	TRBV6-5	TRBJ2-1
CATSRRDREGYTF	TGTGCCACCAGCAGAAGAGACAGGGAGGGCTACACCTTC	NA	TRBD1	TRBV15	TRBJ1-2
CASTGQDPRASGNTIYF	TGTGCCAGCACCGGACAGGACCCAAGGGCCTCTGGAAACACCATATATTTT	NA	TRBD1	TRBV2	TRBJ1-3
CASSSGLAGNQETQYF	TGTGCCAGCAGCTCCGGACTAGCGGGAAACCAAGAGACCCAGTACTTC	NA	TRBD2	TRBV5-5	TRBJ2-5
CAWSWTGRGMNTEAFF	TGTGCCTGGAGCTGGACAGGGCGTGGGATGAACACTGAAGCTTTCTTT	few	TRBD1	TRBV30	TRBJ1-1